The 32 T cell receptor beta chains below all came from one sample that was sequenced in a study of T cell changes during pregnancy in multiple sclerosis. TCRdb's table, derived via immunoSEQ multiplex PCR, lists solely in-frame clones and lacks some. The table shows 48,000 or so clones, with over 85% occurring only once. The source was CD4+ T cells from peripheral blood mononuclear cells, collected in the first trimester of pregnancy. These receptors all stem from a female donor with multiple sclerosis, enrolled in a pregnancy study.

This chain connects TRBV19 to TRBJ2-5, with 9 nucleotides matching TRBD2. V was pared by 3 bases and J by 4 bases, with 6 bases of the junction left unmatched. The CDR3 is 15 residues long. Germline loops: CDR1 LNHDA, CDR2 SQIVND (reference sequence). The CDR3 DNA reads TGTGCCAGTAGTATCGTACCGGGACTAGCAGAGACCCAGTACTTC. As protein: CASSIVPGLAETQYF.

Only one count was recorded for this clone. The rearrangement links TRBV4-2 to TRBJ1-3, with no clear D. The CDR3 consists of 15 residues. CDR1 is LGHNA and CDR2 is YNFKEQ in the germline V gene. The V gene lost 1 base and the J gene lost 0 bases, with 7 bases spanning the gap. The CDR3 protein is CASSQATLSGNTIYF. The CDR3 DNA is TGTGCCAGCAGCCAAGCGACTCTCTCTGGAAACACCATATATTTT.

The CDR3 reads CAWEAGVGLEGYTF. The CDR3 nucleotides read TGTGCCTGGGAGGCAGGGGTAGGGTTAGAAGGCTACACCTTC. The chain is built from TRBV30 and TRBJ1-2; perhaps TRBD1 as D (6 bases). The CDR3 is made up of 14 amino acids. The germline V gene encodes CDR1 GTSNPN and CDR2 SVGIG (reference sequence). The V end was cut by 5 bases, the J end by 8 bases, with 21 bases between.

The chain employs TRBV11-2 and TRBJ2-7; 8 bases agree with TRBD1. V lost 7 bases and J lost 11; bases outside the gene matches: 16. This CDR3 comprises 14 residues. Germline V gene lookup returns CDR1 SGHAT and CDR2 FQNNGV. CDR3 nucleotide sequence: TGTGCCAGCACCCAGAGGCAGGGGGCGACTGTTGAGTACTTC. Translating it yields CASTQRQGATVEYF.

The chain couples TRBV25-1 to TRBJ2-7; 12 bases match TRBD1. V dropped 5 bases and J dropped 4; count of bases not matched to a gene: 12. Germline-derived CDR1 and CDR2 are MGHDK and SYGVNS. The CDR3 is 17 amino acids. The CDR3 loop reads CASSIPLRDRGRYEQYF. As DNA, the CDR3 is TGTGCCAGCAGTATCCCCCTTCGGGACAGGGGGCGGTACGAGCAGTACTTC.

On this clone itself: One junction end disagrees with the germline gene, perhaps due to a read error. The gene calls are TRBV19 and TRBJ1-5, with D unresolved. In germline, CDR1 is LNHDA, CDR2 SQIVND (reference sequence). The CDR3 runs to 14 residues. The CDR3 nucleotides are TGTGCCAGTACCACCTCCGCTGGCAACCAGCCCCAGCATTTT. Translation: CASTTSAGNQPQHF.

In DNA form, the CDR3 reads TGTGCCAGCAGCTCGGGACAGTCCATTGTCTACACCTTC. Translating it yields CASSSGQSIVYTF. The gene calls are TRBV5-6 and TRBJ1-2; 7 bases align to TRBD1. The CDR3 is 13 amino acids. The germline V gene encodes CDR1 SGHDT and CDR2 YYEEEE. V was pared by 3 bases and J by 10 bases, with 9 bases of the junction left unmatched.

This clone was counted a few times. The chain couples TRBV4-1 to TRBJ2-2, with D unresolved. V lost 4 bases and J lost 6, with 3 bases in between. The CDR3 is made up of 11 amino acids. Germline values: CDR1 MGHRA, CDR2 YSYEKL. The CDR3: CASSRPGELFF. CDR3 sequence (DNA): TGCGCCAGCAGCCGGCCCGGGGAGCTGTTTTTT.

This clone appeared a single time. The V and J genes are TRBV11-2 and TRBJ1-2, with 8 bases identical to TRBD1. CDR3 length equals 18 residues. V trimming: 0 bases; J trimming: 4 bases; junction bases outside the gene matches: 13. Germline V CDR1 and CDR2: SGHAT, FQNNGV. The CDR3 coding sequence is TGTGCCAGCAGCTTAGATTCGGTGGGACAGGAGGGATCCTATGGCTACACCTTC. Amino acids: CASSLDSVGQEGSYGYTF.

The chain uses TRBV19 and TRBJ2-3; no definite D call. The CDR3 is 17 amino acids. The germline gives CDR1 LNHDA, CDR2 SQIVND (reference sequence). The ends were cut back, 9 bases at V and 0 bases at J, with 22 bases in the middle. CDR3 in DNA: TGTGCCAGAAGAGGCCCGTCTGGCGAACATAGCACAGATACGCAGTATTTT. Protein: CARRGPSGEHSTDTQYF. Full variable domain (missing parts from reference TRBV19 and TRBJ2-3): DGGITQSPKYLFRKEGQNVTLSCEQNLNHDAMYWYRQDPGQGLRLIYYSQIVNDFQKGDIAEGYSVSREKKESFPLTVTSAQKNPTAFYLCARRGPSGEHSTDTQYFGPGTRLTVL.

CDR3 coding DNA: TGTGCCAGCAGCCAGGGGAGCGGGAGCACAGATACGCAGTATTTT. This translates into CASSQGSGSTDTQYF. V usage is TRBV4-2 and J usage is TRBJ2-3; D is perhaps TRBD2 (6 bases). CDR3 length equals 15 residues. Germline V gene data show CDR1 as LGHNA and CDR2 as YNFKEQ. The germline V and J ends were trimmed by 3 bases and 0 bases, with 10 bases remaining between them.

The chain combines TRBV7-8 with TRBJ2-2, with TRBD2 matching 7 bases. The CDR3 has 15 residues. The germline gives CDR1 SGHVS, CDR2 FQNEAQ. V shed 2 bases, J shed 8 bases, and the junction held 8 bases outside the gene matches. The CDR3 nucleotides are TGTGCCAGCAGCTTATGGGCGGGGGTCACTGGGGAGCTGTTTTTT. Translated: CASSLWAGVTGELFF.

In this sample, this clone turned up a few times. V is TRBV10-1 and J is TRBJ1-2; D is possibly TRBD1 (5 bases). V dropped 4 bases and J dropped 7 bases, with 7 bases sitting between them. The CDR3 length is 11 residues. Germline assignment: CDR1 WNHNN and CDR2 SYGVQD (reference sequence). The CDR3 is CASSGQCGYTF. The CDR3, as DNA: TGCGCCAGCAGTGGACAGTGTGGCTACACCTTC.

The CDR3 DNA reads TGTGCCAGCAGCGAAGACCAGGGGTTGCGGGGCTACACCTTC. Encoded protein: CASSEDQGLRGYTF. The gene calls are TRBV9 and TRBJ1-2; D is possibly TRBD1 (6 bases). Germline V gives CDR1 SGDLS, CDR2 YYNGEE. The CDR3 is made up of 14 amino acids. The ends were cut back, 3 bases at V and 8 bases at J, with 17 bases in the middle.

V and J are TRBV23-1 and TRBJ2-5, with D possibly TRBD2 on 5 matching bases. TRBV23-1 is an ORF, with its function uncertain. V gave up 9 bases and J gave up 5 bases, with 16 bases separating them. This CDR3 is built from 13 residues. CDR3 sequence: CARSEVGKETQYF. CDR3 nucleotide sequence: TGCGCCAGAAGTGAGGTCGGGAAGGAGACCCAGTACTTC.

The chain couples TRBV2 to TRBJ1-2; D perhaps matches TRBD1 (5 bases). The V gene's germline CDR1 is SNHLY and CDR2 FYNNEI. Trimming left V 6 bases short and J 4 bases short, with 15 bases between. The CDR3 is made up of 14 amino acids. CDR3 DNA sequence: TGTGCCAGCAGCGACTTTTGGGGCGGCTATGGCTACACCTTC. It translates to CASSDFWGGYGYTF.

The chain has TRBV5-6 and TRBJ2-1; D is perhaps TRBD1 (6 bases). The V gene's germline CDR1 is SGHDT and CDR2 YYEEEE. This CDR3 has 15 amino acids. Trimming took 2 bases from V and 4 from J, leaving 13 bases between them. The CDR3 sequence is CASSFPSGEYNEQFF. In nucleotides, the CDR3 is TGTGCCAGCAGCTTTCCGTCAGGGGAATACAATGAGCAGTTCTTC.

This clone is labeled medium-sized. In DNA form, the CDR3 reads TGTGCCAGCAGTTACCGCGACAGGGACACCGGGGAGCTGTTTTTT. Residues: CASSYRDRDTGELFF. The chain uses TRBV6-6 and TRBJ2-2, with 7 bases identical to TRBD1. The CDR3 extends over 15 amino acids. The V segment lost 2 bases and the J segment 3 bases; nucleotides outside the gene matches: 3. CDR1 and CDR2 from the germline V gene are MNHNY and SVGAGI (reference sequence).

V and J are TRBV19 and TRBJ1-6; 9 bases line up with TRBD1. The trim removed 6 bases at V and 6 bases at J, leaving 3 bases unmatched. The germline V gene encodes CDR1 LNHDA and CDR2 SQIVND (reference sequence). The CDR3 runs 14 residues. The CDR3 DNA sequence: TGTGCCAGTAGCTTACAGGGGGCTAATTCACCCCTCCACTTT. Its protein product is CASSLQGANSPLHF.

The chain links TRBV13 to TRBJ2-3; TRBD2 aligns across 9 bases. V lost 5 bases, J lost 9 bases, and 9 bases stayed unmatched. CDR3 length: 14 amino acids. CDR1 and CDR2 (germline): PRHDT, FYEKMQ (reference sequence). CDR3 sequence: CASSTQAGGSTQYF. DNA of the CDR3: TGTGCCAGCAGCACCCAAGCGGGGGGTTCGACGCAGTATTTT.

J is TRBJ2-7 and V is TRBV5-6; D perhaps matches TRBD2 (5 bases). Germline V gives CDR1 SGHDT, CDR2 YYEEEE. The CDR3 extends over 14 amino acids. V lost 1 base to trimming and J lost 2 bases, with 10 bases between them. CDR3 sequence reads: CASSLFGKTYEQYF. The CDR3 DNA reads TGTGCCAGCAGCTTGTTCGGGAAGACCTACGAGCAGTACTTC.

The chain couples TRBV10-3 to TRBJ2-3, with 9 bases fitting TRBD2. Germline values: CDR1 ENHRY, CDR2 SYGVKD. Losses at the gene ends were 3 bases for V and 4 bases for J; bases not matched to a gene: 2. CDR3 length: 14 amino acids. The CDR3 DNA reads TGTGCCATCAGTGAATCTAGCGGGGCAGATACGCAGTATTTT. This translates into CAISESSGADTQYF.

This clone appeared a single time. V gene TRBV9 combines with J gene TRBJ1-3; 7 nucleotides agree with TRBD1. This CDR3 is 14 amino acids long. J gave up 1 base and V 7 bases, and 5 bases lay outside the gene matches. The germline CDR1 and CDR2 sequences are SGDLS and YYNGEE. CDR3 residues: CASGSRGSGNTIYF. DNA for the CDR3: TGTGCCAGCGGCAGCAGGGGGTCTGGAAACACCATATATTTT.

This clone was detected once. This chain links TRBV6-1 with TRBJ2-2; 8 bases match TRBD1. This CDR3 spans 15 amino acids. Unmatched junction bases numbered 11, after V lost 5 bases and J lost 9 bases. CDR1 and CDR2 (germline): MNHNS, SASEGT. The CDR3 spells CASSLRQGPPRELFF. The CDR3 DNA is TGTGCCAGCAGTCTGAGACAGGGGCCCCCTCGGGAGCTGTTTTTT.

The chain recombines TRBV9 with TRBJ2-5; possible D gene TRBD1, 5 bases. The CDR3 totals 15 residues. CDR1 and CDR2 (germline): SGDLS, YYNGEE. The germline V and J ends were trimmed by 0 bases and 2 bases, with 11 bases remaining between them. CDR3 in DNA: TGTGCCAGCAGCGTAGGGCAGGGAATACAAGAGACCCAGTACTTC. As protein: CASSVGQGIQETQYF.

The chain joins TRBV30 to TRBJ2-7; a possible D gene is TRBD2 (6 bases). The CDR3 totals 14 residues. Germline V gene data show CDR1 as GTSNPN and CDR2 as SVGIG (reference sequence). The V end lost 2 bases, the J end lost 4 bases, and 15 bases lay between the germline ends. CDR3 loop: CAWSQLSRGYEQYF. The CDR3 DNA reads TGTGCCTGGAGTCAGCTTTCGCGGGGATACGAGCAGTACTTC.

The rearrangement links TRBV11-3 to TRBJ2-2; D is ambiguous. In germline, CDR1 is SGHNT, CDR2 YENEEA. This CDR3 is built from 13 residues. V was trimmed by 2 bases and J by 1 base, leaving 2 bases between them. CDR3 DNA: TGTGCCAGCAGCTTACAGAACACCGGGGAGCTGTTTTTT. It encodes CASSLQNTGELFF.

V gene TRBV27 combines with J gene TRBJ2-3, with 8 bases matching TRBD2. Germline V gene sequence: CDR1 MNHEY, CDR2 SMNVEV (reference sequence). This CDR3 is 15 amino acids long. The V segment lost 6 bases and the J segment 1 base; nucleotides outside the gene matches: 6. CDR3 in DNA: TGTGCCAGCAGCAAGCGGGGGCAGGGCACAGATACGCAGTATTTT. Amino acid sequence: CASSKRGQGTDTQYF.

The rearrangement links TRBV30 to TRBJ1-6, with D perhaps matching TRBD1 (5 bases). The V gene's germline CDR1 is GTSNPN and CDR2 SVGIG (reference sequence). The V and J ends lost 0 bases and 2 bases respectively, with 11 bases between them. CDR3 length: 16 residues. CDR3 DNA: TGTGCCTGGAGTGTTCCGACAGTCCCCTATAATTCACCCCTCCACTTT. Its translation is CAWSVPTVPYNSPLHF.

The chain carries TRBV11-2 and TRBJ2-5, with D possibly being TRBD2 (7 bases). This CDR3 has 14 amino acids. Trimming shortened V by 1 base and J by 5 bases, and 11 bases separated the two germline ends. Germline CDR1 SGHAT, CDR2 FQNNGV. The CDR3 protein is CASSLGGGPETQYF. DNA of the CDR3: TGTGCCAGCAGCTTAGGGGGGGGGCCGGAGACCCAGTACTTC.

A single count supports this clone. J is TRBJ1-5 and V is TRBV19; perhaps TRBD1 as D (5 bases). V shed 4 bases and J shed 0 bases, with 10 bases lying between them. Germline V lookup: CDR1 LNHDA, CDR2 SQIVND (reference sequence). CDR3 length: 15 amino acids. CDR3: CASSRRGNSNQPQHF. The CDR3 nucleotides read TGTGCCAGTAGTAGGAGGGGTAATAGCAATCAGCCCCAGCATTTT.

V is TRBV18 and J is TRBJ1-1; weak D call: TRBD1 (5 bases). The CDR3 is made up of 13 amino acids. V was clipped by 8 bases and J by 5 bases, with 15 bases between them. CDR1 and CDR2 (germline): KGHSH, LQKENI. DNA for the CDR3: TGTGCCAGCGCAGTGGGGGGAGGAACTGAAGCTTTCTTT. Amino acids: CASAVGGGTEAFF.